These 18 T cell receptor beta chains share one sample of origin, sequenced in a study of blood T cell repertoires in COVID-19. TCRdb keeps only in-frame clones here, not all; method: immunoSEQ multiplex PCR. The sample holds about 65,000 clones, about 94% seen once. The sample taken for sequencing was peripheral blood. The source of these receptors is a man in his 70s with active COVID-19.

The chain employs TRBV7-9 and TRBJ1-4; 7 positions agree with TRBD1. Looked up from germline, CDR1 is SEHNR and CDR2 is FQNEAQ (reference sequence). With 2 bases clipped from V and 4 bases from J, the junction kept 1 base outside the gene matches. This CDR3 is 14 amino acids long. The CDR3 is CASSLRDSNEKLFF. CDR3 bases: TGTGCCAGCAGCTTACGGGACAGTAATGAAAAACTGTTTTTT.

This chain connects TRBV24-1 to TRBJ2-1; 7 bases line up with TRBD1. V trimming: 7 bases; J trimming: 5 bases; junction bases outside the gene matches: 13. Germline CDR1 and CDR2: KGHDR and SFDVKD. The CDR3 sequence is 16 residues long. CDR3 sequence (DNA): TGTGCCACCAGCGAACAGGGGTATGGGCCGAACAATGAGCAGTTCTTC. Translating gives CATSEQGYGPNNEQFF.

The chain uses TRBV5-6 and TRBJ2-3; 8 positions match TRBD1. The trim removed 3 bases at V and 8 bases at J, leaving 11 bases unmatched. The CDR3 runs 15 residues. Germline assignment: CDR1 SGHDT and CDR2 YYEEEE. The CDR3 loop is CASSYNQGAQGTQYF. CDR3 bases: TGTGCCAGCAGCTATAACCAGGGGGCACAGGGTACGCAGTATTTT.

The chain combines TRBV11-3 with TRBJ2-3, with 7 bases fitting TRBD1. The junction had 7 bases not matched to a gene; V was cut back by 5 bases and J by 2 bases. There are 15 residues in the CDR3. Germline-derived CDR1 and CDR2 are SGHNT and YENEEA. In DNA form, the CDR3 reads TGTGCCAGCAGCAAAGGGGGCGGGTCCACAGATACGCAGTATTTT. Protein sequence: CASSKGGGSTDTQYF.

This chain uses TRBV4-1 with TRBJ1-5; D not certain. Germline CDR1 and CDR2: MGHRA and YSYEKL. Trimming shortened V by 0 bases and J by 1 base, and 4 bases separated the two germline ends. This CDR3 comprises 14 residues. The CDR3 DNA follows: TGCGCCAGCAGCCAAGATAGAAGCAATCAGCCCCAGCATTTT. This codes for CASSQDRSNQPQHF.

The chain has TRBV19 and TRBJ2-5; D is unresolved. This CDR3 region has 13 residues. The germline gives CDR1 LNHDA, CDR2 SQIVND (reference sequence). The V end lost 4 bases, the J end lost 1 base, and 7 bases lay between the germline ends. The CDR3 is CASSTGSQETQYF. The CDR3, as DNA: TGTGCCAGTAGTACCGGTAGCCAAGAGACCCAGTACTTC.

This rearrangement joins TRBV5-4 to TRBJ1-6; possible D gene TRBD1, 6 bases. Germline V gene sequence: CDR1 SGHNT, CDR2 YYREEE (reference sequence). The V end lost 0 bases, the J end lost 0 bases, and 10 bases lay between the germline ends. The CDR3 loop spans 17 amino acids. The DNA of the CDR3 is TGTGCCAGCAGCTTGGCGGGAGGGGGCTCCTATAATTCACCCCTCCACTTT. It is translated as CASSLAGGGSYNSPLHF.

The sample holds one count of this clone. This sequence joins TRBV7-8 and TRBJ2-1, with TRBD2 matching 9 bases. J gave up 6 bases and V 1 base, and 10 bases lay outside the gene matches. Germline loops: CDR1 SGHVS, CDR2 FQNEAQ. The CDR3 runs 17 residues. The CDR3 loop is CASSLGPIGGGGNEQFF. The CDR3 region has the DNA TGTGCCAGCAGCTTAGGTCCGATAGGCGGGGGGGGCAATGAGCAGTTCTTC. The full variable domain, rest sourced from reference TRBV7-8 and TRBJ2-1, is GAGVSQSPRYKVAKRGQDVALRCDPISGHVSLFWYQQALGQGPEFLTYFQNEAQLDKSGLPSDRFFAERPEGSVSTLKIQRTQQEDSAVYLCASSLGPIGGGGNEQFFGPGTRLTVL.

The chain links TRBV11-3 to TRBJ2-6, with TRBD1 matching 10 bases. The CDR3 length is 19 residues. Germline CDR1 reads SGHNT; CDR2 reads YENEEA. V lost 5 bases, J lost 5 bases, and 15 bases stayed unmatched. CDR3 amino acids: CASSRDRGGSQSRANVLTF. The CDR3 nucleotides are TGTGCCAGCAGCAGGGACAGGGGAGGTTCACAATCTAGGGCCAACGTCCTGACTTTC.

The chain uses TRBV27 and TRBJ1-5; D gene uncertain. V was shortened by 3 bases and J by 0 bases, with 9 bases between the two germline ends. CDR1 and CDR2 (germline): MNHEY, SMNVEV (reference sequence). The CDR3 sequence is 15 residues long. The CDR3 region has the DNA TGTGCCAGCAGTTTGATCAGTCATAGCAATCAGCCCCAGCATTTT. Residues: CASSLISHSNQPQHF.

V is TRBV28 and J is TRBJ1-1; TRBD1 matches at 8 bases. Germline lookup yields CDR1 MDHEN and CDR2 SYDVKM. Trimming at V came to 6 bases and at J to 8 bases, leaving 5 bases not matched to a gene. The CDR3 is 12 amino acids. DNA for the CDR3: TGTGCCAGCAGGCTTGGACAGGGCGAAGCTTTCTTT. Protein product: CASRLGQGEAFF.

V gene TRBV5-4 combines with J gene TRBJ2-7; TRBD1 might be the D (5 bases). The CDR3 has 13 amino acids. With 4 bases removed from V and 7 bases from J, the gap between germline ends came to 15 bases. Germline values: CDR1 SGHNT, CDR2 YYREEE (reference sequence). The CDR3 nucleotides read TGTGCCAGCAGCAAGGAAGGGGCGTGGGAGCAGTACTTC. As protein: CASSKEGAWEQYF.

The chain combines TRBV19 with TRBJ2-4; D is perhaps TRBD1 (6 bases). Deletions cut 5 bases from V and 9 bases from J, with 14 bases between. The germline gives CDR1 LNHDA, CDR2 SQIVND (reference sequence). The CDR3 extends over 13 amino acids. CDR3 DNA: TGTGCCAGTAGTGACATAGTCAGGGGCATTCAGTACTTC. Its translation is CASSDIVRGIQYF.

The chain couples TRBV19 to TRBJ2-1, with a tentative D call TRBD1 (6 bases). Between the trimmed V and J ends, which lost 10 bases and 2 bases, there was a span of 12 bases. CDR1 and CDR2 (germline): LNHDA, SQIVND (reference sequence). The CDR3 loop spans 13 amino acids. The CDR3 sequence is CATSSGAYNEQFF. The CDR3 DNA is TGTGCCACCTCGTCAGGGGCCTACAATGAGCAGTTCTTC.

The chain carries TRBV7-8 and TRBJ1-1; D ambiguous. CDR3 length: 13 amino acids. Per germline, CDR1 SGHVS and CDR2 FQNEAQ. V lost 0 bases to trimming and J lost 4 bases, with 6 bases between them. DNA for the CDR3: TGTGCCAGCAGCTTAGCTGCGTCCACTGAAGCTTTCTTT. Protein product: CASSLAASTEAFF.

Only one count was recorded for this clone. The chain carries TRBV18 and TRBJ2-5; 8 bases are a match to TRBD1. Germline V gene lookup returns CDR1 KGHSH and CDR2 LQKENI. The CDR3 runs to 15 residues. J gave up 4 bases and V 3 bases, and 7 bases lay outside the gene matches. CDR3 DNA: TGTGCCAGCTCACCCAGGACAGGGAACACAGAGACCCAGTACTTC. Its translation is CASSPRTGNTETQYF.

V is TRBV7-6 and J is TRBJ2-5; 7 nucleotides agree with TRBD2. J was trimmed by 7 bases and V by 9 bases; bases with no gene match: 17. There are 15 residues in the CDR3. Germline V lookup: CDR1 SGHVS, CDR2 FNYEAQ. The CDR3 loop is CASQSGEGNIGTQYF. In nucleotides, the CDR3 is TGTGCCAGTCAGAGTGGGGAGGGTAATATCGGGACCCAGTACTTC.

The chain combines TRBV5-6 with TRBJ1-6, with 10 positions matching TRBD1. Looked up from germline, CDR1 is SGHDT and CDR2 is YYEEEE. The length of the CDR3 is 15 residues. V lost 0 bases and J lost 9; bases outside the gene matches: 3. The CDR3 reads CASSLVTGGGSPLHF. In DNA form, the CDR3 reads TGTGCCAGCAGCTTGGTGACAGGGGGCGGTTCACCCCTCCACTTT.